This T cell receptor beta chain was identified in a study of shared clonotypes between healthy human individuals. Study in general: Three plates were used per donor for CD4 naive, three for CD4 memory, two for CD8 naive and one for CD8 memory. Study outcomes and limitations: Clonotypes which were not shared had lower generation probabilities than clonotypes that all four donors shared.

When replicate PCRs were run on sorted subsets, they used roughly 0.2 ug DNA, roughly 30,000 T cell genomes. As originally analysed: Filtering of immunoSEQ junctional sequences could not match full-length read filtering. Profiled with immunoSEQ multiplex PCR; TCRdb holds only in-frame clones, not every one. The DNA was the basis for D and trimming; V, J and clone size are from that table. Of around 2.1 million clones in the sample, about 92% are singletons; the top ten hold roughly 1.8%. In the naive CD8 group, cells lacked CD45RO and were positively selected for CCR7, so terminally differentiated effector memory CD45RA+ cells were left out. This clone came up a few times. Its antigen is not known. The source material was naive CD8+ T cells from PBMCs. This clonotype was sampled from a man younger than 30 in good health. Some clones in this sample may be carry-over from other donors' samples.

This CDR3 reads CASSLLSSDAAFF. The CDR3 DNA sequence: TGTGCCAGCAGCCTTTTGTCATCCGACGCAGCTTTCTTT. This chain uses TRBV7-9 with TRBJ1-1; D not certain. Germline lookup yields CDR1 SEHNR and CDR2 FQNEAQ (reference sequence). The germline V and J ends were trimmed by 5 bases and 10 bases, with 17 bases remaining between them. CDR3 length equals 13 residues.